The 13 T cell receptor beta chains below were found in one sample sequenced in a study of CD8+CD57+ T cells in acquired aplastic anemia. For CDR3 and TCR beta VDJ profiling, genomic DNA was the template used. TCRdb reprocessed the reads via MiXCR and lists one record per CDR3 protein. Among some 64,000 distinct CDR3 sequences listed, less than 65% were seen once. Sequencing was done on a sample of sorted CD4+, CD8+, or CD8+CD57+ T cells (not recorded which) from PBMCs. These receptors came from a human donor in good health, serving as a control.

The V call is TRBV15, the J call TRBJ2-7; D is possibly TRBD1 (5 bases). Germline V CDR1 and CDR2: LNHNV, YYDKDF (reference sequence). Deletions cut 2 bases from V and 4 bases from J, with 12 bases between. CDR3 length: 14 amino acids. The DNA of the CDR3 is TGTGCCACCAGCAGACAGGGTGGAAGTTACGAGCAGTACTTC. Amino acid sequence: CATSRQGGSYEQYF.

This chain links TRBV6-1 with TRBJ2-7; D is unclear. V was pared by 6 bases and J by 3 bases, with 18 bases between. CDR3 length: 15 amino acids. Germline V lookup: CDR1 MNHNS, CDR2 SASEGT. The chain's CDR3 is CASSPPGRSLYEQYF. Written as DNA, the CDR3 is TGTGCCAGCAGCCCTCCTGGCCGGTCCCTCTACGAGCAGTACTTC.

This clonotype was counted at least ten times. The chain links TRBV5-1 to TRBJ1-2; 8 nucleotides agree with TRBD1. This CDR3 is built from 14 residues. Germline V gene data show CDR1 as SGHRS and CDR2 as YFSETQ. Trimming cost V 4 bases and J 4 bases; bases outside gene matches: 6. The CDR3: CASSREDRGYGYTF. DNA of the CDR3: TGCGCCAGCAGCCGAGAAGACAGGGGCTATGGCTACACCTTC.

The genes are TRBV24-1 and TRBJ2-1; possible D gene TRBD1, 7 bases. Trimming took off 3 bases at V and 8 bases at J, with 19 bases between the two ends. This CDR3 spans 16 amino acids. Germline V lookup: CDR1 KGHDR, CDR2 SFDVKD. This CDR3 reads CATSDPAGQRGDEQFF. The CDR3 DNA follows: TGTGCCACCAGTGATCCGGCGGGACAGCGAGGGGATGAGCAGTTCTTC.

This clonotype has a handful of counts. The gene calls are TRBV5-1 and TRBJ1-1; 8 bases map to TRBD1. Germline CDR1 is SGHRS and CDR2 is YFSETQ. This CDR3 is 14 amino acids long. V lost 3 bases and J lost 2; bases outside the gene matches: 3. CDR3 nucleotide sequence: TGCGCCAGCAGCTCTGGGACAGGAAACACTGAAGCTTTCTTT. Translating gives CASSSGTGNTEAFF.

This clonotype was found many times. The chain joins TRBV4-1 to TRBJ2-5; 10 positions match TRBD2. Looked up from germline, CDR1 is MGHRA and CDR2 is YSYEKL. The CDR3 has 16 residues. V gave up 0 bases and J gave up 4 bases; unmatched junction bases: 5. CDR3 protein: CASSQDRASGRETQYF. DNA for the CDR3: TGCGCCAGCAGCCAAGATAGGGCTAGCGGGAGAGAGACCCAGTACTTC.

This clonotype appeared many times. This chain connects TRBV30 to TRBJ1-2, with a weak D call TRBD1 (5 bases). The V gene's germline CDR1 is GTSNPN and CDR2 SVGIG (reference sequence). V gave up 5 bases and J gave up 6 bases, with 10 bases separating them. The CDR3 totals 11 residues. The CDR3 sequence is CAWWGVDGYTF. In DNA form, the CDR3 reads TGTGCCTGGTGGGGGGTGGATGGCTACACCTTC.

V usage is TRBV20-1 and J usage is TRBJ2-7; a weak D match, TRBD2 (6 bases). Per the germline V gene, CDR1 is DFQATT and CDR2 is SNEGSKA (reference sequence). This CDR3 has 14 amino acids. The V end was cut by 3 bases, the J end by 0 bases, with 12 bases between. CDR3 in DNA: TGCAGTGCTAGCTTTGGAGGGAGCTCCTACGAGCAGTACTTC. It yields the protein CSASFGGSSYEQYF.

As concerns this clonotype: One base away lies a much larger clone, so this may be a sequencing read error. CDR3 residues: CASSRLGQGAIHGQFF. Written as DNA, the CDR3 is TGTGCCAGCAGCCGATTAGGACAGGGGGCGATCCATGGGCAGTTCTTC. The rearrangement joins TRBV3-1 to TRBJ2-1, with 11 bases that match TRBD1. The ends lost 4 bases at V and 12 bases at J; junction bases unmatched: 14. CDR1 is LGHDT and CDR2 is YNNKEL in the germline V gene (reference sequence). This CDR3 is 16 amino acids long.

The V call is TRBV5-1, the J call TRBJ2-1; 13 bases align to TRBD2. The V gene's germline CDR1 is SGHRS and CDR2 YFSETQ. The CDR3 runs 15 residues. The V and J ends lost 5 bases and 1 base, in that order; junction bases with no gene match: 0. The CDR3 DNA follows: TGCGCCAGCAGACTAGCGGGAGGGTCCTACAATGAGCAGTTCTTC. Its translation is CASRLAGGSYNEQFF. The full variable domain, completed using reference TRBV5-1 and TRBJ2-1, is KAGVTQTPRYLIKTRGQQVTLSCSPISGHRSVSWYQQTPGQGLQFLFEYFSETQRNKGNFPGRFSGRQFSNSRSEMNVSTLELGDSALYLCASRLAGGSYNEQFFGPGTRLTVL.

This chain connects TRBV7-9 to TRBJ1-1, with D hard to call. Germline V gene sequence: CDR1 SEHNR, CDR2 FQNEAQ (reference sequence). The CDR3 covers 15 residues. The ends were cut back, 5 bases at V and 5 bases at J, with 18 bases in the middle. CDR3 amino acids: CASSPSAGSLTEAFF. CDR3 DNA sequence: TGTGCCAGCAGCCCCTCCGCGGGCAGCCTAACTGAAGCTTTCTTT.

The chain combines TRBV24-1 with TRBJ1-2; perhaps TRBD1 as D (6 bases). V was shortened by 4 bases and J by 4 bases, with 12 bases between the two germline ends. There are 14 residues in the CDR3. The germline gives CDR1 KGHDR, CDR2 SFDVKD. The CDR3 DNA follows: TGTGCCACCAGTGACCCAGGACAGTCCTATGGCTACACCTTC. Translated: CATSDPGQSYGYTF.

The table lists this clonotype with many counts. CDR3 region: CASSPPGQGIYEAFF. Written as DNA, the CDR3 is TGTGCCAGCAGCCCGCCGGGACAGGGCATTTATGAAGCTTTCTTT. V is TRBV3-1 and J is TRBJ1-1; 9 nucleotides agree with TRBD1. Trimming at V came to 4 bases and at J to 7 bases, leaving 10 bases not matched to a gene. The germline gives CDR1 LGHDT, CDR2 YNNKEL (reference sequence). The CDR3 spans 15 residues.